This T cell receptor (beta chain) is drawn from a study of blood T cells in healthy people across ages. Together with a sample-barcoded 5' primer, a J-beta primer mix was included in a second PCR lasting roughly 6 to 12 cycles. CDR3-containing paired-end reads numbered at least 2.5 million in each sample. TCRdb independently ran MiXCR on the 5' RACE reads; one entry per CDR3 protein. In the table there are about 1,400,000 distinct CDR3 sequences, 42% of which are singletons. On this clonotype: Its antigen remains unknown.

Study-level results: Both higher diversity and more naive CD4+ cells marked long-lived donors when set against aged donors.

Losses at the gene ends were 11 bases for V and 5 bases for J; bases not matched to a gene: 9. Germline CDR1 and CDR2: ENHRY and SYGVKD. This CDR3 is built from 14 residues. This TCR came from a woman aged 18-29 years in good health. Input material: blood. V is TRBV10-3 and J is TRBJ2-3, with 11 bases aligning to TRBD2. CDR3 in amino acids: CAVKTSGGGDTQYF. CDR3 nucleotide sequence: TGTGCCGTCAAAACTAGCGGGGGTGGAGATACGCAGTATTTT.